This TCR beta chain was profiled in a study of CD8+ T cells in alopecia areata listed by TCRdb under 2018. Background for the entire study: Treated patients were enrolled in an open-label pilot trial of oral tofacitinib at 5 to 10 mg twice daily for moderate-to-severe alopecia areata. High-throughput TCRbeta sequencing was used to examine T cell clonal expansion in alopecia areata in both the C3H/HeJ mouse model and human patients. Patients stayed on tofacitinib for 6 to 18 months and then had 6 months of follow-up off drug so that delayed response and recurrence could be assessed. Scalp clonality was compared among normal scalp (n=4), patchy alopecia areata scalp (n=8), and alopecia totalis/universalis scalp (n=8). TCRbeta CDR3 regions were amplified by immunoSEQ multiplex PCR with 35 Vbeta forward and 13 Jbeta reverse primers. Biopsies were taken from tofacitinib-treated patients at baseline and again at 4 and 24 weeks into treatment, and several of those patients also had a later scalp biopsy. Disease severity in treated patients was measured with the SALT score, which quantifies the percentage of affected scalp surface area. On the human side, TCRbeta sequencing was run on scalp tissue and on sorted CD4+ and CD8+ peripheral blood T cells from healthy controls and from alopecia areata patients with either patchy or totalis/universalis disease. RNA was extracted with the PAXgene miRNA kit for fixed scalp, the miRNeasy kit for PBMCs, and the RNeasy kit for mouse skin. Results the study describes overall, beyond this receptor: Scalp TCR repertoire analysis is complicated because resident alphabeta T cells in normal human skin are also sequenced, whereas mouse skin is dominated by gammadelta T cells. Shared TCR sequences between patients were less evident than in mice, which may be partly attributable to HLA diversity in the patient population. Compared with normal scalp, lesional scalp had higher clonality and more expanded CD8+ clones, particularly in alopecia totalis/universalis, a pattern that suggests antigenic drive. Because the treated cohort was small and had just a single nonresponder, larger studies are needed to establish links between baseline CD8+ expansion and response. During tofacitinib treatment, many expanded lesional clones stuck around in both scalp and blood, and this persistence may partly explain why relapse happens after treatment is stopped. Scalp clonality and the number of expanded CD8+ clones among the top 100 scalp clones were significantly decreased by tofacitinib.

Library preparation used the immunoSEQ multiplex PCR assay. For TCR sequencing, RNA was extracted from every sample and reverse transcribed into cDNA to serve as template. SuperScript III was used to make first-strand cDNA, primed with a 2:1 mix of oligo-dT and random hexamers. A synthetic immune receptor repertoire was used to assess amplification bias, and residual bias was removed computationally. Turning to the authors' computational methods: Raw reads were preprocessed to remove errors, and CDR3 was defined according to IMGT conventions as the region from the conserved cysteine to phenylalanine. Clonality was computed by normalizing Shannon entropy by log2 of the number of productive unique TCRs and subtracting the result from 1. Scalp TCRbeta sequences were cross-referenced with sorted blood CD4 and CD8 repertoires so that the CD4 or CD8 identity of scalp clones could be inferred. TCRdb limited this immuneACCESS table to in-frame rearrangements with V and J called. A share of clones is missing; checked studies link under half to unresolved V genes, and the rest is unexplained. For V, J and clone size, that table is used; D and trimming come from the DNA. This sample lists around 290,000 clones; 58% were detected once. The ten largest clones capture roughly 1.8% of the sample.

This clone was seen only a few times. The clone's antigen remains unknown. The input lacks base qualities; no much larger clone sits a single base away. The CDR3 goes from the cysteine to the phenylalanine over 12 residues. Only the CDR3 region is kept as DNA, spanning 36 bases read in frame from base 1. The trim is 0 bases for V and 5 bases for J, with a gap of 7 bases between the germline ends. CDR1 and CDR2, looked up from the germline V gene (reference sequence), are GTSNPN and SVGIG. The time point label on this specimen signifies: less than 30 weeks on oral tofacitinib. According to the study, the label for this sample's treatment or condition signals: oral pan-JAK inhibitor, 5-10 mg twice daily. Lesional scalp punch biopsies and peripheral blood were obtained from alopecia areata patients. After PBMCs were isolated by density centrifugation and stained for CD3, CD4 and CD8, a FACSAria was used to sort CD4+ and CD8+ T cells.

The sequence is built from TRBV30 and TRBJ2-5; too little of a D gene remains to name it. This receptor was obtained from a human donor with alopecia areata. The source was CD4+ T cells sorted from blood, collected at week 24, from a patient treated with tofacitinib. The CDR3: CAWSVQMETQYF. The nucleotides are TGTGCCTGGAGTGTACAGATGGAGACCCAGTACTTC.